This T cell receptor (beta chain) is from a study of cytomegalovirus exposure and HLA in healthy donors. Study information: About 77 million unique TCRs from HLA-typed donors made up an early data release.

Study-wide results and limits: There were several of the most significant clusters that appeared linked to common viral pathogens in a later analysis. In an earlier analysis, about 87% or about 30%: the productive usage of most TCR beta V segments. Specific recognition of CMV antigens was confirmed in vitro for a few chains (all CMV-associated).

Vbeta (60) and Jbeta (13) primers were used in the PCR. Profiling relied on immunoSEQ multiplex PCR, and the TCRdb table lists in-frame clones only, not all of them. This table holds some 140,000 clones, roughly 60% found once. In the case of this clone: Antigen unknown.

This receptor was identified in a woman aged 40 to 50 in good health and CMV-seronegative. Specimen: PBMCs.

CDR3 nucleotides: TGTGCCAGCAGCCCCGGGACAATGATGAACACTGAAGCTTTCTTT. Translated, it gives CASSPGTMMNTEAFF. This chain joins TRBV27 and TRBJ1-1, with D possibly matching TRBD1 (6 bases). Germline values: CDR1 MNHEY, CDR2 SMNVEV (reference sequence). CDR3 length: 15 residues. Trimming cost V 6 bases and J 0 bases, with 14 bases left between them.